This entry features one TCR beta chain sequence. The germline V gene has CDR1 ENHRY and CDR2 SYGVKD. The CDR3 is 16 amino acids. Losses at the gene ends were 6 bases for V and 3 bases for J; bases not matched to a gene: 9. This entry is derived from a study of blood T cell repertoires in COVID-19. Study as a whole: Italy, Spain and the United States were the sources of the convalescent and acute COVID-19 samples.

This table comes from immunoSEQ multiplex PCR, and its TCRdb copy is limited to in-frame clones, with some not included. This sample carries fewer than 300,000 clones, 75% to 95% of them seen once, and the ten largest clones take around 1.1%. Participants spanned ages about 18 to 90 years and resided in 20 to 30 US areas. The receptor comes from a young woman who had recovered from COVID-19. The sequenced sample consisted of PBMCs or T cells enriched from blood (not recorded which). V usage is TRBV10-3 and J usage is TRBJ2-1, with 9 bases lining up with TRBD2. The CDR3, as DNA: TGTGCCATCAGCCTCGGGGCGGGAGGGAACTACAATGAGCAGTTCTTC. It codes for CAISLGAGGNYNEQFF.